The entry below describes one T cell receptor beta chain. Its antigen has not been determined. The input lacks base qualities; no much larger clone sits a single base away. The CDR3 holds 19 amino acids from the cysteine to the phenylalanine. Only the CDR3 DNA is retained, 57 bases long and in frame from the first base. CDR1 and CDR2 (SGHAT, FQNNGV) derive from the germline V gene. The germline ends are 21 bases apart after V is trimmed by 2 bases and J by 2 bases. TCRbeta CDR3 regions were amplified from genomic DNA using the immunoSEQ Assay, a bias-controlled multiplex PCR. Per the authors' processing: Within the assay, amplification of reference gene primers was used to estimate how many nucleated cells each sample contained. Sequence reads were collapsed and filtered to measure the absolute abundance of every unique TCRbeta CDR3 rearrangement. For each sample, productive Simpson clonality was calculated as the square root of Simpson's diversity index across productive rearrangements. This is the immuneACCESS table as TCRdb keeps it, with only in-frame sequences that have V and J called. A part of the clones is gone; compared with another copy, unresolved V genes explain less than half, and the rest is unexplained. V, J and clone size reflect that table, while D and trimming were determined from the DNA. The sample records more than 85,000 clones, around 87% of which are singletons. 15% to 20% of the sample lies in the top ten.

The data originate from a study of blood T cell repertoires in COVID-19 (TCRdb year 2020). Describing the broader study: Samples covering the acute and convalescent phases of COVID-19 were provided by collaborators in the United States, Italy and Spain. The prospective study material was composed of cDNA or gDNA derived from T cells, B-cell-depleted T cells, or PBMCs. The repertoires were released in a freely available public database intended as a resource for research on the immune response to SARS-CoV-2. Samples came from the ongoing ImmuneRACE study (first 160 participants) plus 1,254 subjects from 6 global collaborators. HLA class I and class II types, where available, came from metadata supplied by the sample provider rather than from assay-based typing. The dataset comprised deeply sampled blood TCRbeta repertoires from subjects exposed to, actively infected with, or recovered from COVID-19. Nearly every sample came with metadata listing a de-identified subject ID, COVID-19 status, age in years and sex. Paper-wide results and their limitations: The quantity of clinical and demographic metadata differed by source and by participant and was supplied without curation.

The collaborating institutions used their own protocols to collect whole blood in K2EDTA tubes. For TCRbeta analysis, collaborators shipped samples as frozen whole blood, isolated PBMCs, or DNA extracted from either of those sample types. Source material: peripheral blood. The clonotype was recovered from a human donor in a cohort sampled during active COVID-19. The chain is assembled from TRBV11-2 and TRBJ2-2; the D gene is perhaps TRBD1, on 5 matching bases. The DNA is as follows: TGTGCCAGCAGCTTAACGATACCAGGGTTTACCCGAAACACCGGGGAGCTGTTTTTT. Translated, this gives CASSLTIPGFTRNTGELFF.